This T cell receptor beta chain was profiled in a study of molecular identifiers for immune sequencing clone quantification listed by TCRdb under 2018. Regarding the complete study: For a replicate experiment, RNA from approximately 20,000 or 100,000 naive CD8 T cells was divided into five aliquots, and four of the five aliquots were sequenced. The study was a methods study using CD8 T cells to benchmark molecular-identifier clustering-based TCR repertoire sequencing (MIDCIRS) and TCR RNA copy counting. The research as a whole found: Spiked-in Jurkat TCR RNA equal to a single cell's worth was reported to be detectable even within 1,100,000 naive CD8 T cells. The naive libraries included spiked-in Jurkat TCR RNA (roughly ten copies' worth), and this Jurkat TCR RNA is not part of the donor repertoire. Highly expanded clone sizes could be underestimated because identical TCR molecules may share a barcode. In CMV-specific effector cells, over 98% of molecules were held by clones above 20 RNA copies, whereas under 1% of molecules were held by such clones in naive cells. Modeling indicated around 2.7 TCR RNA copies recovered per cell, compared with about 10 by digital PCR, which implies a capture efficiency of approximately 30%. When barcode sub-clustering was not used, chimeric consensus sequences inflated TCR diversity, with chimeras reaching as high as 47%.

Library preparation used PCR. TCRdb shows the sequencer as Illumina HiSeq 4000. Bulk TCR libraries were generated as previously described, with the TCR primers listed in Table S5 used. Total RNA was purified with the Qiagen AllPrep DNA/RNA kit. Before analysis, reads from multiple sequencing runs of one library were combined. Turning to the authors' computational methods: Reads were retained only if the reads had an exact TCR constant sequence, and the retained reads were trimmed to 150 nt and grouped according to their 12-nt molecular barcodes. Reads within each barcode group were sub-clustered using a 15% Levenshtein threshold, and quality-weighted consensus sequences were constructed for each RNA molecule. Non-functional sequences were removed, as were lower-count sequences one edit away from another. Barcode sub-clusters with fewer than 20% of the maximum read count were removed, based on fitting two negative binomial distributions. TCRdb's own reprocessing of the public reads used fastp at Q25 and MiXCR and kept productive beta chains. Merged by CDR3 protein, the rows form single entries marked with the most common genes and DNA. The V and J calls were not made by the authors but by TCRdb's processing. The sample table contains about 640,000 distinct CDR3 sequences; only one count was recorded for less than 20% of them. The leading ten clones occupy approximately 0.9% of the sample.

The germline V gene supplies CDR1 SGHTA and CDR2 FQGNSA. Including the terminal cysteine and phenylalanine, the CDR3 comprises 18 residues. The only DNA kept is the CDR3, 54 bases in frame from the first base. This clonotype has more than one count but fewer than ten. Its antigen target is currently unknown. At one boundary the junction diverges from the germline segment, which might be a read error. Naive CD8 T cell libraries were made from approximately 22,000 to 940,000 sorted cells using 10%, 30% or 50% of purified RNA. Naive CD8 T cells, defined as CD8+CD4-CCR7+CD45RA+, were FACS-sorted into RLT Plus buffer on a BD FACSAria II. To test detection sensitivity, Jurkat RNA equivalent to approximately nine TCR copies was spiked into samples of about 19,000-1,100,000 naive CD8 T cells. Enrichment of CD8 T cells was performed with RosetteSep CD8+ T Cell Enrichment Cocktail and Ficoll-Paque, after which ACK red cell lysis was carried out.

This receptor was taken from a human donor in good health. Some libraries in this study had Jurkat cell RNA spiked in. The chain couples TRBV7-2 to TRBJ2-4; TRBD2 is a possible D gene, resting on 6 matching bases. Sequenced material: naive CD8+ T cells from blood, with Jurkat cell RNA spiked in. The cell subset or site label of this sample denotes: FACS-sorted CD8+CD4-CCR7+CD45RA+ naive T cells. The nucleotides read TGTGCCAGCAGCTTAGGCCCGCGGGGAATTCGAGCCAAAGACATTCAGTACTTC. Its product reads: CASSLGPRGIRAKDIQYF.